This note documents a single TCR beta chain sequence. Its antigen is unknown. Losses at the gene ends were 8 bases for V and 0 bases for J; bases not matched to a gene: 6. This CDR3 spans 15 amino acids. The germline CDR1 and CDR2 sequences are SNHLY and FYNNEI. TCRdb independently ran MiXCR on the 5' RACE reads; one entry per CDR3 protein. The table has 350,000 to 550,000 distinct CDR3 sequences, about 19% seen once. The data were obtained in a study of T cells after yellow fever vaccination. General observations from the study: Researchers report a weaker secondary response that nonetheless peaked faster, day 5 versus 15. Clones that expanded after primary vaccination mostly reappeared after the booster (roughly 96% CD4, 88% CD8).

The TCR originated in a man younger than 35 who received the YFV17D yellow fever vaccine. The rearrangement joins TRBV2 to TRBJ1-4; 7 nucleotides line up with TRBD1. Sequencing used PBMCs, obtained before the yellow fever booster vaccination. The CDR3 sequence: CASGDSPATNEKLFF. The DNA for the CDR3 is TGTGCCAGCGGGGACAGCCCTGCAACTAATGAAAAACTGTTTTTT.